This T cell receptor (beta chain) was identified in a study of T-cell memory formation after mild COVID-19 (dated by TCRdb to about 2021). With regard to the full study: TCR sequence clusters from the two donors were found to be largely donor specific. Two young, previously healthy adult volunteers made up the cohort, one male and one female. Longitudinal TCRalpha and TCRbeta repertoire sequencing tracked T-cell clones expanding and contracting after mild COVID-19 in a couple of donors. Study-wide findings and limitations: Whether the second-wave clones peaking on day 37 were SARS-CoV-2 specific was not confirmed. Contracting CD4+ clones appeared mostly in the CM and EM memory subsets, whereas CD8+ clones were enriched in EMRA. Only two mild cases were covered in the study, and larger cohorts including severe cases with pre-infection samples were considered necessary. Clones contracting from day 15 to 85 had balanced CD4/CD8 phenotypes, while a second wave expanding from day 15 to 37 was biased towards CD4+. The detection of some responding clones in pre-infection memory suggests that pre-existing cross-reactive memory T cells joined the SARS-CoV-2 response.

Ficoll-Paque density gradient centrifugation was the method used to isolate PBMCs. The germline V gene encodes CDR1 DFQATT and CDR2 SNEGSKA (reference sequence). The CDR3, from cysteine to phenylalanine, totals 11 residues. This entry keeps only the CDR3 DNA: 33 bases, framed from base 1. The germline ends are 5 bases apart after V is trimmed by 1 base and J by 7 bases. As regards this clonotype: Its antigen has not been determined. No base qualities exist here, and no much larger clone lies one base off it.

The sequencing machine was an Illumina NovaSeq 6000. TCRalpha and TCRbeta cDNA libraries were constructed by 5'RACE with constant-segment primers, with sample barcodes and unique molecular identifiers being introduced. RNA was extracted from every sample with Trizol reagent. Libraries were amplified in two PCR steps, with a second sample barcode and Illumina TruSeq adapters added in the second step. The libraries were sequenced on an Illumina NovaSeq using 2 x 150 bp paired-end reads. Per the authors' processing: Reads were demultiplexed and collapsed into UMI-guided consensus sequences with migec v1.2.7. Using mixcr v2.1.11, UMI consensuses were aligned to TRA and TRB V and J templates and then assembled into clonotypes. A clonotype was counted as expanded or contracted only when both edgeR and NoisET called the clonotype significant, with the noise models trained on biological replicates. For edgeR calls, the thresholds were a false discovery rate-adjusted p below 0.01 and a log2 fold-change of 1. As an exploratory analysis of dynamics, max-normalized trajectories of the 1000 most abundant clonotypes were examined with PCA combined with hierarchical clustering. The CD4 or CD8 phenotype of responding clones was assigned using the separately sequenced CD4+ and CD8+ repertoires. TCRdb reprocessing: public reads trimmed at Q25 with fastp, clones called with MiXCR, in-frame beta chains kept. For every CDR3 protein sequence, its rows merge into one entry that carries the most common genes and DNA. The V and J calls were determined by TCRdb, not by the authors. The sample has hundreds of thousands of distinct CDR3 sequences on record, 20% to 25% of them singletons. The ten largest make up approximately 22% of the sample.

This TCR was recovered from a man between 18 and 29 years old who had mild COVID-19 (a few samples of this study predate the infection). The sample titles of this study are shuffled in the database, so cell type and time point are left out; the donor was told from shared clones. Recombination linked TRBV20-1 to TRBJ2-1; the D gene identity is not certain. Material: PBMCs or a T cell subset sorted from them (not recorded which). The CDR3 corresponds to CSARVGNEQFF. At the DNA level, the sequence is TGCAGTGCTAGAGTGGGGAATGAGCAGTTCTTC.